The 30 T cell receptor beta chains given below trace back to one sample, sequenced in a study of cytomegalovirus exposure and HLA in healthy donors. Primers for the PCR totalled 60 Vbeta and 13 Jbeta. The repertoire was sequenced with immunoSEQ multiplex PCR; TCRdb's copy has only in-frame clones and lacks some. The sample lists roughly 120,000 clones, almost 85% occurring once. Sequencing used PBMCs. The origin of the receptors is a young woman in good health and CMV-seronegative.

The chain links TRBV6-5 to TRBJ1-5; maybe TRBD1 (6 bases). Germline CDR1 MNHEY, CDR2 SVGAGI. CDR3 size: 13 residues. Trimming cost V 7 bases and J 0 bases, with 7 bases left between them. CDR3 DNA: TGTGCCAGCAAGGACAGTAGCAATCAGCCCCAGCATTTT. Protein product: CASKDSSNQPQHF.

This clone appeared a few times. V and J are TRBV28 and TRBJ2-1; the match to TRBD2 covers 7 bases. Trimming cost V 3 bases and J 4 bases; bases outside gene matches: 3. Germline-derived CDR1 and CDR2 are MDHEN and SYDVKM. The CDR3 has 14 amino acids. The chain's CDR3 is CASSLTGGYNEQFF. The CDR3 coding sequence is TGTGCCAGCAGTTTGACGGGAGGTTACAATGAGCAGTTCTTC.

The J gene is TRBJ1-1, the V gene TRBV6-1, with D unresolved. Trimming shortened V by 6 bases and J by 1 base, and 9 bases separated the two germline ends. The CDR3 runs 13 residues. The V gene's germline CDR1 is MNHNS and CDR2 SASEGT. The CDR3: CASSWEGNTEAFF. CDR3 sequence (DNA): TGTGCCAGCAGCTGGGAGGGGAACACTGAAGCTTTCTTT.

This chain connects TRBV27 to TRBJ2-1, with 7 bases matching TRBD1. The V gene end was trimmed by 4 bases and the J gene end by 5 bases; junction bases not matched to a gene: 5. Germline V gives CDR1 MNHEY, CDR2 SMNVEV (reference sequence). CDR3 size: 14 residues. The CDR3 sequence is CASSSGTANNEQFF. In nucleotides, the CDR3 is TGTGCCAGCAGTTCGGGGACAGCCAACAATGAGCAGTTCTTC.

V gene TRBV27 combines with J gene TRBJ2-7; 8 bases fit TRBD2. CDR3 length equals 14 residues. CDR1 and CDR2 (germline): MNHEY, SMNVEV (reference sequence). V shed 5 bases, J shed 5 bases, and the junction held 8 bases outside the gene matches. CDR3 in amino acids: CASSLGTSSHEQYF. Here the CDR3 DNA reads TGTGCCAGCAGTCTAGGGACTAGTTCGCACGAGCAGTACTTC.

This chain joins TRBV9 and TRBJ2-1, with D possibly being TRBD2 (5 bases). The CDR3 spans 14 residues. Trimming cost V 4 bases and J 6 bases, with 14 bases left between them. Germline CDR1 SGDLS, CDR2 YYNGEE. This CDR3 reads CASSLSRTGNEQFF. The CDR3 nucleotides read TGTGCCAGCAGCCTCTCCCGGACTGGCAATGAGCAGTTCTTC.

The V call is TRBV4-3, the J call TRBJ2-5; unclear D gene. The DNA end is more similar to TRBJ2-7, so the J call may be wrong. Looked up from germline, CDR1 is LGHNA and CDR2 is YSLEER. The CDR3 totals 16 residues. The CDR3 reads CASSQDVAVVSYEQYF. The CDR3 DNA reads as TGCGCCAGCAGCCAAGATGTCGCCGTGGTTTCCTACGAGCAGTACTTC.

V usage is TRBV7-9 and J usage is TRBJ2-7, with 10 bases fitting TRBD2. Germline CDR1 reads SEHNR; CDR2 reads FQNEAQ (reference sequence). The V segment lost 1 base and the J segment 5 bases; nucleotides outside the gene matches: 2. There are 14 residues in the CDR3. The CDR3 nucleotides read TGTGCCAGCAGCTTAGGGCTAGCGGGGGACGAGCAGTACTTC. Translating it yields CASSLGLAGDEQYF.

The CDR3 region is CASSFLPTSGGGDTQYF. The CDR3 DNA reads as TGTGCCAGCAGTTTCCTCCCGACTAGCGGGGGAGGAGATACGCAGTATTTT. The chain is built from TRBV27 and TRBJ2-3, with 12 bases aligning to TRBD2. CDR1 and CDR2 (germline): MNHEY, SMNVEV (reference sequence). The V segment lost 3 bases and the J segment 5 bases; nucleotides outside the gene matches: 9. The CDR3 totals 17 residues.

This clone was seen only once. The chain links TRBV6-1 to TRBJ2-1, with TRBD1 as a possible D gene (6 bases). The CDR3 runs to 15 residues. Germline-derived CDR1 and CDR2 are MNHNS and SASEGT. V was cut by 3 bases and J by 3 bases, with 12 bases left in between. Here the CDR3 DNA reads TGTGCCAGCAGTGAGATACAGGGTTTCTACAATGAGCAGTTCTTC. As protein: CASSEIQGFYNEQFF.

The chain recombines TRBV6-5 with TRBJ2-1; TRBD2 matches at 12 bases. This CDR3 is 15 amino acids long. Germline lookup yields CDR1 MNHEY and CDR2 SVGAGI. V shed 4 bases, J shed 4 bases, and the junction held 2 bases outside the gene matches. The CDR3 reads CASSLTSGRYNEQFF. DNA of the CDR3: TGTGCCAGCAGTTTAACTAGCGGGAGGTACAATGAGCAGTTCTTC.

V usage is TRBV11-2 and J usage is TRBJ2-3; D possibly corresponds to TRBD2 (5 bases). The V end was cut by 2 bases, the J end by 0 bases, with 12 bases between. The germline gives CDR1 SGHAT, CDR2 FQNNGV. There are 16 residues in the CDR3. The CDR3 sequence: CASSLSGRQSTDTQYF. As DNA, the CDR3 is TGTGCCAGCAGCTTAAGCGGCAGACAAAGCACAGATACGCAGTATTTT.

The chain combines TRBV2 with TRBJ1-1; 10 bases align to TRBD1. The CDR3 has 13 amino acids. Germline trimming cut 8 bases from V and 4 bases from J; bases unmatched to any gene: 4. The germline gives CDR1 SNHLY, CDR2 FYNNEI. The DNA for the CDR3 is TGTGCCAGCCCGAGGGACAGGGGCACTGAAGCTTTCTTT. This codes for CASPRDRGTEAFF.

The CDR3 reads CASSLDGGLGRNTEAFF. CDR3 nucleotides: TGTGCCAGCTCCCTAGATGGCGGGTTAGGTAGGAACACTGAAGCTTTCTTT. The chain recombines TRBV18 with TRBJ1-1, with no clear D. Germline lookup yields CDR1 KGHSH and CDR2 LQKENI. V lost 6 bases and J 1 base, leaving 21 bases between the germline ends. The CDR3 sequence is 17 residues long.

The CDR3 reads CASSAQEGGLLQETQYF. CDR3 DNA sequence: TGTGCCAGTAGTGCGCAAGAGGGAGGGTTGCTACAAGAGACCCAGTACTTC. This sequence joins TRBV19 and TRBJ2-5, with 7 bases aligning to TRBD2. This CDR3 comprises 17 residues. CDR1 is LNHDA, CDR2 SQIVND, per germline (reference sequence). V lost 5 bases and J lost 2; bases outside the gene matches: 14.

CDR3 sequence reads: CASSGDRDYNSPLHF. The CDR3 DNA reads as TGTGCCAGCAGTGGAGACAGGGATTATAATTCACCCCTCCACTTT. This chain uses TRBV6-1 with TRBJ1-6; 7 nucleotides match TRBD1. This CDR3 region has 15 residues. Per germline, CDR1 MNHNS and CDR2 SASEGT. With 4 bases clipped from V and 4 bases from J, the junction kept 4 bases outside the gene matches.

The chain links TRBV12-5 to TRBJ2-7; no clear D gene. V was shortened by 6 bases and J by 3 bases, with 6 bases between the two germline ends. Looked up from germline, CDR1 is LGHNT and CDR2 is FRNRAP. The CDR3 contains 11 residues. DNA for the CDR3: TGTGCTAGTGGACAAGTCTACGAGCAGTACTTC. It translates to CASGQVYEQYF.

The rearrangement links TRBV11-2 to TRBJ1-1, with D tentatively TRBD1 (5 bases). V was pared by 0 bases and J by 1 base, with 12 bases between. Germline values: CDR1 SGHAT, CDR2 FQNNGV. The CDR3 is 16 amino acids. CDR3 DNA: TGTGCCAGCAGCTTAGATTGGGCAGGGCGGAACACTGAAGCTTTCTTT. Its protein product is CASSLDWAGRNTEAFF.

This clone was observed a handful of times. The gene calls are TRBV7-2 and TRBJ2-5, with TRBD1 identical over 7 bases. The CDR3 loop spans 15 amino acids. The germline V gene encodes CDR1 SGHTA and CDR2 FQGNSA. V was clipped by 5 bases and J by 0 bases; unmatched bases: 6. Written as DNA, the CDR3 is TGTGCCAGCAGCCCCGGACAGGCTAACCAAGAGACCCAGTACTTC. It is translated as CASSPGQANQETQYF. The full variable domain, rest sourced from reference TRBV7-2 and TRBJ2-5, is GAGVSQSPSNKVTEKGKDVELRCDPISGHTALYWYRQSLGQGLEFLIYFQGNSAPDKSGLPSDRFSAERTGGSVSTLTIQRTQQEDSAVYLCASSPGQANQETQYFGPGTRLLVL.

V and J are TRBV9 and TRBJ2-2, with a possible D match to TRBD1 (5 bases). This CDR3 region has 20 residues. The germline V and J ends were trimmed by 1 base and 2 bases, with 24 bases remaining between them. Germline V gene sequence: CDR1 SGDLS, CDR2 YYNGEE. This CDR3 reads CASSVRGNPNPPYNTGELFF. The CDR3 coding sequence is TGTGCCAGCAGCGTAAGGGGAAATCCGAACCCCCCTTACAACACCGGGGAGCTGTTTTTT. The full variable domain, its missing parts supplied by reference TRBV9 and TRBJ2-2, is DSGVTQTPKHLITATGQRVTLRCSPRSGDLSVYWYQQSLDQGLQFLIQYYNGEERAKGNILERFSAQQFPDLHSELNLSSLELGDSALYFCASSVRGNPNPPYNTGELFFGEGSRLTVL.

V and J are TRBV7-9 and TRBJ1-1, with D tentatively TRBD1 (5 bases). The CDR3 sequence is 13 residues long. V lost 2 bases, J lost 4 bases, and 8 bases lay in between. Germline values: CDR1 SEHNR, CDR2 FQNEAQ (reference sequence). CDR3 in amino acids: CASSLSGGTEAFF. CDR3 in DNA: TGTGCCAGCAGCTTATCGGGGGGCACTGAAGCTTTCTTT.

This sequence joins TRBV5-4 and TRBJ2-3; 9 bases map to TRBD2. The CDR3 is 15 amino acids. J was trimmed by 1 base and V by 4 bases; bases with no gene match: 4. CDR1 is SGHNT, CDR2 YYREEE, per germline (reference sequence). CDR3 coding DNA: TGTGCCAGCAGCGTTGGCGGGAGGGGCACAGATACGCAGTATTTT. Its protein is CASSVGGRGTDTQYF.

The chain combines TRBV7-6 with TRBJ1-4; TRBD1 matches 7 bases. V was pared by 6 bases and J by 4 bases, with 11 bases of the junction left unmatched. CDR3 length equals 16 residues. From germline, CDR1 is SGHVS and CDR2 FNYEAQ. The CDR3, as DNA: TGTGCCAGCAGATACAAGCCGGGACAGAATAATGAAAAACTGTTTTTT. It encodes CASRYKPGQNNEKLFF.

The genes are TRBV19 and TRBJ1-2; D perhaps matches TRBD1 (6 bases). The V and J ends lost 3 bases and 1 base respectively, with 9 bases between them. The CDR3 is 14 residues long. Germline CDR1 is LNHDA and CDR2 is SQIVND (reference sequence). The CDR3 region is CASSIRQVNYGYTF. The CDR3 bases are TGTGCCAGTAGTATCCGACAGGTTAACTATGGCTACACCTTC. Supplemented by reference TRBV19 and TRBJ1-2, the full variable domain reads DGGITQSPKYLFRKEGQNVTLSCEQNLNHDAMYWYRQDPGQGLRLIYYSQIVNDFQKGDIAEGYSVSREKKESFPLTVTSAQKNPTAFYLCASSIRQVNYGYTFGSGTRLTVV.

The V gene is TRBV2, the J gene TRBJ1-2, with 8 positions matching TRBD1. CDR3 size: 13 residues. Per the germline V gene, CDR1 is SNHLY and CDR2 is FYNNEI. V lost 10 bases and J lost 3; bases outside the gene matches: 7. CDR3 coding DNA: TGTGCCATGCTCAGGGGGCGGGACTATGGCTACACCTTC. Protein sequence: CAMLRGRDYGYTF.

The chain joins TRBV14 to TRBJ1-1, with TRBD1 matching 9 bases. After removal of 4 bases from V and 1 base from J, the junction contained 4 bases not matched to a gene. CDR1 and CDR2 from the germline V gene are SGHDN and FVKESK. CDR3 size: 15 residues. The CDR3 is CASSPYRGPNTEAFF. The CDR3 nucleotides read TGTGCCAGCAGCCCTTACAGGGGGCCGAACACTGAAGCTTTCTTT.

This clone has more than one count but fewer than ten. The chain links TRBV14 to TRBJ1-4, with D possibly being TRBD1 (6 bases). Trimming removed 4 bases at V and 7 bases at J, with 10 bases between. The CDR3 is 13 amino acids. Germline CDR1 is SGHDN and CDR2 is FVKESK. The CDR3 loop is CASSPRGGEKLFF. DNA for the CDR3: TGTGCCAGCAGCCCTAGGGGGGGTGAAAAACTGTTTTTT.

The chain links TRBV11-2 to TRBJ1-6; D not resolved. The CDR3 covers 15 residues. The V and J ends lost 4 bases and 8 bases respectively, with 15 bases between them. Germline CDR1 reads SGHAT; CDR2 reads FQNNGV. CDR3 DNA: TGTGCCAGCAGCTCCCCGGGTACCATATATTCACCCCTCCACTTT. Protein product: CASSSPGTIYSPLHF.

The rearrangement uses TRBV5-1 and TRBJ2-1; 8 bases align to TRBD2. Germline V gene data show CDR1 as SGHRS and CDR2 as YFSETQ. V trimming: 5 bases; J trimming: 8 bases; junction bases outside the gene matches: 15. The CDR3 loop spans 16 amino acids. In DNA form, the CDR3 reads TGCGCCAGCAGTCTCACCGCCGGGACTAGATTCCATGAGCAGTTCTTC. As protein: CASSLTAGTRFHEQFF.

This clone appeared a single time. The CDR3 loop reads CASSRGGVQNTEAFF. As DNA, the CDR3 is TGTGCCAGCAGTCGCGGGGGGGTTCAGAACACTGAAGCTTTCTTT. The rearrangement joins TRBV2 to TRBJ1-1, with D possibly TRBD1 on 5 matching bases. Germline V gene sequence: CDR1 SNHLY, CDR2 FYNNEI. Trimming left V 5 bases short and J 1 base short, with 14 bases between. This CDR3 is 15 amino acids long.